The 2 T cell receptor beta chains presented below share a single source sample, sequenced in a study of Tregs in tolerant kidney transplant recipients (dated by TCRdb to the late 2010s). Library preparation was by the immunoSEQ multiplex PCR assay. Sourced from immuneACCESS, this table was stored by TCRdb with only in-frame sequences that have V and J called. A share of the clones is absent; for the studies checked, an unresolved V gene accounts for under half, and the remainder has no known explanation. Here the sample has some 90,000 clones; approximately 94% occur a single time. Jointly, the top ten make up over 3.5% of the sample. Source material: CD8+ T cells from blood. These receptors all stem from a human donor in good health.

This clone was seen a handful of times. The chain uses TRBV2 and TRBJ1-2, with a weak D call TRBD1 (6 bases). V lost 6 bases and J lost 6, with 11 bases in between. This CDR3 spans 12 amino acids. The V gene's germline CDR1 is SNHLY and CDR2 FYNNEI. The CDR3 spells CASRTGSNGYTF. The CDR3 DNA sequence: TGTGCCAGCAGGACAGGAAGTAATGGCTACACCTTC.

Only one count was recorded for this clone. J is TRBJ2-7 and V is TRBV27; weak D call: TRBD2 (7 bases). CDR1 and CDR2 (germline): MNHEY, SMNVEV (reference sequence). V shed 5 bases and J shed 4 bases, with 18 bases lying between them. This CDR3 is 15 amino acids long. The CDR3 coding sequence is TGTGCCAGCAGTCCCCTCGGGGGGCGTAGGTACGAGCAGTACTTC. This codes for CASSPLGGRRYEQYF.